This T cell receptor (beta chain) is drawn from a study of cytomegalovirus exposure and HLA in healthy donors. The study, taken as a whole, reports: Later analysis demonstrated an association between a missense DCLRE1C variant and TCR beta V- and J-gene trimming. Being productive about 87% or about 30% of the time was typical of most TCR beta V segments in an earlier analysis.

From germline, CDR1 is SGHRS and CDR2 YFSETQ. Trimming removed 0 bases at V and 3 bases at J, with 9 bases between. The CDR3 extends over 14 amino acids. The PCR was carried out with 60 Vbeta primers and 13 Jbeta primers. The protocol was immunoSEQ multiplex PCR, while the TCRdb copy is restricted to in-frame clones and leaves out a portion. The table has around 27,000 clones, 62% seen once. As to this clone: Antigen specificity is unknown.

The sequence came from a male donor in good health and CMV-seropositive. The specimen sequenced was PBMCs. V gene TRBV5-1 combines with J gene TRBJ1-2, with D perhaps matching TRBD1 (6 bases). CDR3 amino acids: CASSLVSGDYGYTF. CDR3 sequence (DNA): TGCGCCAGCAGCTTGGTTTCAGGGGACTATGGCTACACCTTC.